This TCR beta chain emerged from a study of cytomegalovirus exposure and HLA in healthy donors. The PCR used 60 Vbeta and 13 Jbeta primers. Only in-frame clones appear in the TCRdb table, and some are missing; sequencing was by immunoSEQ multiplex PCR. The sample shows under 200,000 clones, more than 65% of them seen only once. Points from the study as a whole: Many donors shared some public TCRs, even though most TCR sequences were rare.

Concerning this clone: What it recognizes is unknown.

The receptor was isolated from a woman aged 50 to 60 in good health and CMV-seronegative. The sequencing input was PBMCs.

In DNA, the CDR3 is TGTGCCAGCAGTCTGACAGCTAAGGATGAAAAACTGTTTTTT. The encoded protein is CASSLTAKDEKLFF. This sequence joins TRBV7-2 and TRBJ1-4, with D perhaps TRBD1 (5 bases). Germline CDR1 is SGHTA and CDR2 is FQGNSA. CDR3 length: 14 amino acids. V was clipped by 6 bases and J by 6 bases, with 14 bases between them.